What follows are 31 T cell receptor beta chains derived from one specimen sequenced in a study of molecular identifiers for immune sequencing clone quantification. TCRdb fed the PCR reads into MiXCR, producing one record per CDR3 protein. The sample consists of approximately 550,000 distinct CDR3 sequences, around 21% of them appearing once. Sequencing was performed on naive CD8+ T cells from blood, with Jurkat cell RNA spiked in. The subset denotes: FACS-sorted CD8+CD4-CCR7+CD45RA+ naive T cells. The receptors come from a human donor in good health. Some libraries in this study had Jurkat cell RNA spiked in.

Here the CDR3 reads CASSVEGAGNQPQHF. For the CDR3, the DNA is TGTGCCAGCAGCGTAGAGGGGGCTGGCAATCAGCCCCAGCATTTT. The chain recombines TRBV9 with TRBJ1-5; 7 nucleotides agree with TRBD1. CDR3 length equals 15 residues. Germline CDR1 SGDLS, CDR2 YYNGEE. Losses at the gene ends were 0 bases for V and 2 bases for J; bases not matched to a gene: 2.

The rearrangement joins TRBV13 to TRBJ2-7; TRBD1 matches 8 bases. The germline V gene has CDR1 PRHDT and CDR2 FYEKMQ (reference sequence). The V segment lost 4 bases and the J segment 6 bases; nucleotides outside the gene matches: 5. The CDR3 has 13 residues. The CDR3 loop reads CASSSQGAIEQYF. The DNA of the CDR3 is TGTGCCAGCAGCTCTCAGGGGGCTATCGAGCAGTACTTC. Together with reference TRBV13 and TRBJ2-7, the CDR3 gives the full variable domain: AAGVIQSPRHLIKEKRETATLKCYPIPRHDTVYWYQQGPGQDPQFLISFYEKMQSDKGSIPDRFSAQQFSDYHSELNMSSLELGDSALYFCASSSQGAIEQYFGPGTRLTVT.

The V call is TRBV9, the J call TRBJ1-6, with D perhaps matching TRBD1 (6 bases). Per the germline V gene, CDR1 is SGDLS and CDR2 is YYNGEE. The CDR3 has 15 amino acids. The germline V and J ends were trimmed by 5 bases and 4 bases, with 13 bases remaining between them. As DNA, the CDR3 is TGTGCCAGCAGTACCGGGACACTTTATAATTCACCCCTCCACTTT. Its protein is CASSTGTLYNSPLHF.

This clonotype was seen at least ten times. The rearrangement joins TRBV4-1 to TRBJ2-3; D not certain. Trimming left V 1 base short and J 4 bases short, with 3 bases between. CDR1 MGHRA and CDR2 YSYEKL come from the germline V gene. The CDR3 totals 12 residues. The CDR3 is CASSQVADTQYF. The CDR3 region has the DNA TGCGCCAGCAGCCAAGTAGCAGATACGCAGTATTTT.

This clonotype was seen repeatedly, ten times or more. V usage is TRBV4-3 and J usage is TRBJ1-3; D unresolved. Trimming took 0 bases from V and 1 from J, leaving 7 bases between them. Germline V gene data show CDR1 as LGHNA and CDR2 as YSLEER. This CDR3 is 15 amino acids long. DNA for the CDR3: TGCGCCAGCAGCCAAGATTCCGGGTCTGGAAACACCATATATTTT. Its translation: CASSQDSGSGNTIYF.

The rearrangement joins TRBV13 to TRBJ1-2; 9 bases fit TRBD1. V lost 1 base and J lost 5; bases outside the gene matches: 17. This CDR3 has 19 residues. The germline CDR1 and CDR2 sequences are PRHDT and FYEKMQ (reference sequence). DNA of the CDR3: TGTGCCAGCAGCTTAGATCGTGGGACAGGGACGGTAAACGGGTATGGCTACACCTTC. It yields the protein CASSLDRGTGTVNGYGYTF.

This clonotype was seen more than once but under ten times. This chain joins TRBV20-1 and TRBJ2-7; a weak D match, TRBD1 (5 bases). Per germline, CDR1 DFQATT and CDR2 SNEGSKA (reference sequence). The V end lost 0 bases, the J end lost 3 bases, and 12 bases lay between the germline ends. The CDR3 is made up of 14 amino acids. The chain's CDR3 is CSARDGANLYEQYF. CDR3 nucleotides: TGCAGTGCTAGAGATGGGGCTAACCTCTACGAGCAGTACTTC.

This clonotype occurred many times. The chain is built from TRBV6-5 and TRBJ1-1, with D unresolved. Trimming took off 7 bases at V and 3 bases at J, with 12 bases between the two ends. The germline V gene has CDR1 MNHEY and CDR2 SVGAGI. The CDR3 contains 13 residues. Here the CDR3 reads CASNPGQHTEAFF. The CDR3 bases are TGTGCCAGCAATCCGGGCCAACACACTGAAGCTTTCTTT.

This clonotype showed up many times. This chain uses TRBV19 with TRBJ1-1; D not certain. This CDR3 contains 13 residues. With 8 bases removed from V and 1 base from J, the gap between germline ends came to 11 bases. CDR1 and CDR2 (germline): LNHDA, SQIVND (reference sequence). The CDR3 DNA is TGTGCCAGTGTACGAGGCCCGAACACTGAAGCTTTCTTT. This sequence encodes CASVRGPNTEAFF.

This clonotype was seen repeatedly, ten times or more. The rearrangement uses TRBV6-2 or TRBV6-3 and TRBJ2-7; 7 bases are shared with TRBD1. This CDR3 is 15 amino acids long. V was pared by 6 bases and J by 5 bases, with 13 bases of the junction left unmatched. Germline V gene data show CDR1 as MNHEY and CDR2 as SVGEGT. CDR3 region: CASSSDRPSRHEQYF. DNA of the CDR3: TGTGCCAGCAGCTCGGACAGGCCCAGTCGCCACGAGCAGTACTTC.

This clonotype came up a few times. The chain links TRBV20-1 to TRBJ2-2, with D maybe TRBD2 (5 bases). Germline lookup yields CDR1 DFQATT and CDR2 SNEGSKA (reference sequence). This CDR3 region has 15 residues. Trimming took 1 base from V and 6 from J, leaving 15 bases between them. CDR3 coding DNA: TGCAGTGCTAGAGGGGGTGGCCCGGAGGCCGGGGAGCTGTTTTTT. This codes for CSARGGGPEAGELFF.

This clonotype occurred many times. This CDR3 is CASSYSGPKTDTQYF. CDR3 in DNA: TGTGCCAGCAGTTACTCGGGTCCCAAGACAGATACGCAGTATTTT. The rearrangement uses TRBV6-5 and TRBJ2-3; D gene unclear. This CDR3 is 15 amino acids long. Between the trimmed V and J ends, which lost 0 bases and 3 bases, there was a span of 10 bases. Germline CDR1 is MNHEY and CDR2 is SVGAGI.

Ten or more counts support this clonotype. The CDR3, as DNA: TGTGCCAGCAGCTCGTTGGACAGGGCGGTAGACACCATATATTTT. Translation: CASSSLDRAVDTIYF. The rearrangement uses TRBV9 and TRBJ1-3; 8 positions match TRBD1. Germline-derived CDR1 and CDR2 are SGDLS and YYNGEE. The CDR3 loop spans 15 amino acids. V lost 4 bases and J lost 8; bases outside the gene matches: 11.

This clonotype was recorded at least ten times. The rearrangement joins TRBV6-1 to TRBJ1-1, with D hard to call. Trimming stripped 2 bases from V and 2 bases from J, with 9 bases between. Germline values: CDR1 MNHNS, CDR2 SASEGT. This CDR3 region has 14 residues. CDR3 in DNA: TGTGCCAGCAGTGAATTCGGACGAAACACTGAAGCTTTCTTT. Translated, it gives CASSEFGRNTEAFF.

This clonotype appeared many times. J is TRBJ1-4 and V is TRBV12-3 or TRBV12-4; TRBD1 matches at 7 bases. CDR3 length: 17 residues. J gave up 2 bases and V 5 bases, and 11 bases lay outside the gene matches. The CDR3 DNA sequence: TGTGCCAGCAGTCCTCGCGGGCAGGGGGACACTAATGAAAAACTGTTTTTT. It codes for CASSPRGQGDTNEKLFF.

The gene calls are TRBV7-2 and TRBJ1-1; TRBD1 matches 8 bases. The CDR3 runs 15 residues. Germline CDR1 and CDR2: SGHTA and FQGNSA. V was clipped by 5 bases and J by 1 base; unmatched bases: 6. CDR3 protein: CASSLRQGTNTEAFF. CDR3 bases: TGTGCCAGCAGCCTCAGACAGGGGACGAACACTGAAGCTTTCTTT.

This clonotype has a handful of counts. This sequence joins TRBV28 and TRBJ2-7, with D possibly being TRBD2 (6 bases). V dropped 2 bases and J dropped 7 bases, with 24 bases sitting between them. This CDR3 is 17 amino acids long. Germline values: CDR1 MDHEN, CDR2 SYDVKM. The CDR3 bases are TGTGCCAGCAGTTTAACCCCGGTGGGGGACTTGGGTGGGGAGCAGTACTTC. Amino acid sequence: CASSLTPVGDLGGEQYF.

V is TRBV7-9 and J is TRBJ2-7, with D tentatively TRBD2 (6 bases). This CDR3 is built from 13 residues. V was trimmed by 5 bases and J by 6 bases, leaving 14 bases between them. The V gene's germline CDR1 is SEHNR and CDR2 FQNEAQ (reference sequence). The CDR3 protein is CASSLTREVEQYF. The CDR3 nucleotides read TGTGCCAGCAGCCTAACCAGGGAGGTCGAGCAGTACTTC.

This clonotype was observed many times. CDR3 in DNA: TGTGCCAGCAGTGCTCCCTCCGGGCGGCCCCAGCATTTT. Its translation is CASSAPSGRPQHF. The genes are TRBV2 and TRBJ1-5; D is uncertain. The CDR3 spans 13 residues. The V end was cut by 4 bases, the J end by 9 bases, with 13 bases between. CDR1 and CDR2 (germline): SNHLY, FYNNEI.

On this clonotype: A much bigger clone sits one base away, suggesting this may be a read error. The rearrangement uses TRBV6-5 and TRBJ2-3; 10 nucleotides match TRBD2. CDR3 length equals 16 residues. Germline CDR1 and CDR2: MNHEY and SVGAGI. The V gene end was trimmed by 3 bases and the J gene end by 2 bases; junction bases not matched to a gene: 5. The CDR3 region is CASSYGTSAATDTQYF. CDR3 bases: TGTGCCAGCAGTTATGGGACTAGCGCGGCCACAGATACGCAGTATTTT.

As to this clonotype: The conserved closing phenylalanine or tryptophan is absent in this CDR3, likely reflecting a read error. The chain combines TRBV28 with TRBJ2-7; weak D call: TRBD2 (5 bases). V lost 3 bases, J lost 2 bases, and 17 bases lay in between. Germline V lookup: CDR1 MDHEN, CDR2 SYDVKM. This CDR3 region has 16 residues. CDR3 nucleotide sequence: TGTGCCAGCAGTTTGTTTGATAGCGTTCGGGCCTACGAGCAGTACCTC. Its protein product is CASSLFDSVRAYEQYL.

About this clonotype itself: This CDR3 fails to terminate in the conserved phenylalanine or tryptophan, so it likely reflects a read error. In nucleotides, the CDR3 is TGCAGTGCTCTCCATAGCGGGGCCGGTGTTTACGAGCAGTACTCC. It translates to CSALHSGAGVYEQYS. V is TRBV20-1 and J is TRBJ2-7; TRBD2 agrees at 8 bases. The CDR3 runs to 15 residues. The V and J ends lost 5 bases and 4 bases, in that order; junction bases with no gene match: 13. Looked up from germline, CDR1 is DFQATT and CDR2 is SNEGSKA (reference sequence).

The sample holds many counts of this clonotype. The chain has TRBV6-2 or TRBV6-3 and TRBJ2-3; TRBD2 matches 7 bases. Germline CDR1 and CDR2: MNHEY and SVGEGT. Trimming took 2 bases from V and 7 from J; bases not matched to a gene: 12. The CDR3 contains 16 residues. For the CDR3, the DNA is TGTGCCAGCAGTTACGTAGGTGGACCGGGACTACATACGCAGTATTTT. It specifies CASSYVGGPGLHTQYF.

A remark on this clonotype: Being one base from a much bigger clone, this may be a read error. The chain has TRBV7-6 and TRBJ1-1; possibly TRBD1 for D (5 bases). This CDR3 is built from 15 residues. Germline CDR1 and CDR2: SGHVS and FNYEAQ. Here the CDR3 DNA reads TGTGCCAGCAGCTGGGGGGATCCTACGGATTCTGAAGCTCTCTTT. It encodes CASSWGDPTDSEALF.

The V call is TRBV19, the J call TRBJ2-1, with D possibly TRBD1 on 6 matching bases. Germline loops: CDR1 LNHDA, CDR2 SQIVND (reference sequence). V lost 2 bases and J lost 10, with 12 bases in between. The length of the CDR3 is 13 residues. The CDR3 is CASSISGAGEQFF. The CDR3 DNA is TGTGCCAGTAGTATATCAGGGGCCGGCGAGCAGTTCTTC. Variable domain in full (rest from reference TRBV19 and TRBJ2-1): DGGITQSPKYLFRKEGQNVTLSCEQNLNHDAMYWYRQDPGQGLRLIYYSQIVNDFQKGDIAEGYSVSREKKESFPLTVTSAQKNPTAFYLCASSISGAGEQFFGPGTRLTVL.

This clonotype was detected only a few times. The chain uses TRBV19 and TRBJ2-7, with 8 bases lining up with TRBD1. The germline gives CDR1 LNHDA, CDR2 SQIVND (reference sequence). Trimming took 11 bases from V and 6 from J; bases not matched to a gene: 6. This CDR3 spans 11 amino acids. The DNA of the CDR3 is TGTGCCGCAGGGGGCCGGGGCGAGCAGTACTTC. Translating it yields CAAGGRGEQYF. The full variable domain, its missing parts supplied by reference TRBV19 and TRBJ2-7, is DGGITQSPKYLFRKEGQNVTLSCEQNLNHDAMYWYRQDPGQGLRLIYYSQIVNDFQKGDIAEGYSVSREKKESFPLTVTSAQKNPTAFYLCAAGGRGEQYFGPGTRLTVT.

In this sample, this clonotype turned up a few times. In DNA, the CDR3 is TGTGCCAGCAGCGGTACAGGGTCAGGTTCACCCCTCCACTTT. This sequence encodes CASSGTGSGSPLHF. This chain uses TRBV9 with TRBJ1-6, with D possibly being TRBD1 (6 bases). This CDR3 has 14 amino acids. The germline CDR1 and CDR2 sequences are SGDLS and YYNGEE. Trimming pared 3 bases from V and 9 bases from J, leaving 13 bases between.

This clonotype showed up many times. This sequence joins TRBV20-1 and TRBJ1-5, with unresolved D. V dropped 0 bases and J dropped 4 bases, with 10 bases sitting between them. From germline, CDR1 is DFQATT and CDR2 SNEGSKA (reference sequence). The CDR3 spans 14 residues. The CDR3 loop reads CSARDPQSNQPQHF. Here the CDR3 DNA reads TGCAGTGCTAGAGATCCCCAGAGTAATCAGCCCCAGCATTTT.

This sequence joins TRBV7-9 and TRBJ1-3; D is undetermined. The CDR3 length is 15 residues. V lost 5 bases and J lost 0, with 11 bases in between. CDR1 and CDR2 (germline): SEHNR, FQNEAQ (reference sequence). The CDR3 region is CASSPTLGSGNTIYF. CDR3 nucleotide sequence: TGTGCCAGCAGCCCCACACTGGGCTCTGGAAACACCATATATTTT.

The chain employs TRBV3-1 and TRBJ1-4; no clear D. The CDR3 totals 12 residues. Germline CDR1 is LGHDT and CDR2 is YNNKEL (reference sequence). Deletions cut 1 base from V and 13 bases from J, with 10 bases between. The chain's CDR3 is CASSQGGSGLFF. The CDR3 nucleotides read TGTGCCAGCAGCCAAGGAGGTTCGGGACTGTTTTTT.

This clonotype was seen a handful of times. V and J are TRBV19 and TRBJ2-7; D perhaps matches TRBD2 (7 bases). The V end was cut by 7 bases, the J end by 0 bases, with 13 bases between. This CDR3 spans 14 amino acids. Per germline, CDR1 LNHDA and CDR2 SQIVND (reference sequence). CDR3 loop: CASNAGASSYEQYF. The DNA of the CDR3 is TGTGCCAGTAACGCGGGGGCGAGCTCCTACGAGCAGTACTTC.